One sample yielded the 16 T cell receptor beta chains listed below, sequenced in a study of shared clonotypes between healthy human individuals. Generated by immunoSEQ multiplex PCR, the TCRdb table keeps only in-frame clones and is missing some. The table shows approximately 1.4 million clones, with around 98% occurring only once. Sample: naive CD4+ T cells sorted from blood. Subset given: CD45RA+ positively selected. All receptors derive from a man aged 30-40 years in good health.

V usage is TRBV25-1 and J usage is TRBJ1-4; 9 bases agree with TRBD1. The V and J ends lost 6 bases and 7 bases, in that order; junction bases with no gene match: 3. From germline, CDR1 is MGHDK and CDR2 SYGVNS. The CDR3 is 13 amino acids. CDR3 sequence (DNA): TGTGCCAGCAGAGGGACAGGGACTGAAAAACTGTTTTTT. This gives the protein CASRGTGTEKLFF.

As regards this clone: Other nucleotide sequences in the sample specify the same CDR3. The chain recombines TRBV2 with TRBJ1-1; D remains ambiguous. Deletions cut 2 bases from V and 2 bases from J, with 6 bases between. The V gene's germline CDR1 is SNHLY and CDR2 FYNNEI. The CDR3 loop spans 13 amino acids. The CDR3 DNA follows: TGTGCCAGCAGTGAATGGGGTAACACTGAAGCTTTCTTT. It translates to CASSEWGNTEAFF.

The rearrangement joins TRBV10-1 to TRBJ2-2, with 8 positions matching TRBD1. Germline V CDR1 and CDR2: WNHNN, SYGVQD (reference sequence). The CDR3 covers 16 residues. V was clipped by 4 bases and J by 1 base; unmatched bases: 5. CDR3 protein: CASSGDRRRNTGELFF. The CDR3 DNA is TGCGCCAGCAGTGGGGACAGGAGACGGAACACCGGGGAGCTGTTTTTT.

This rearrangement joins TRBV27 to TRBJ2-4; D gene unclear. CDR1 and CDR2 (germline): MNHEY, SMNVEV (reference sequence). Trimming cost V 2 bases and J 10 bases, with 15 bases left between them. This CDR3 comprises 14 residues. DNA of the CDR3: TGTGCCAGCAGTTTACACCGGGCGGACGTAATTCAGTACTTC. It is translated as CASSLHRADVIQYF.

The CDR3: CASSVKETQYF. CDR3 DNA sequence: TGTGCCAGCAGTGTCAAAGAGACCCAGTACTTC. This chain connects TRBV6-6 to TRBJ2-5; D is uncertain. The CDR3 totals 11 residues. Germline values: CDR1 MNHNY, CDR2 SVGAGI (reference sequence). The V gene lost 5 bases and the J gene lost 3 bases, with 4 bases spanning the gap.

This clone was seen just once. CDR3 protein: CSVVRQKLTEAFF. The CDR3 DNA is TGCAGCGTTGTACGACAGAAACTCACTGAAGCTTTCTTT. This chain joins TRBV29-1 and TRBJ1-1, with D maybe TRBD1 (5 bases). The germline V and J ends were trimmed by 4 bases and 4 bases, with 13 bases remaining between them. Germline CDR1 reads SQVTM; CDR2 reads ANQGSEA. CDR3 length: 13 residues.

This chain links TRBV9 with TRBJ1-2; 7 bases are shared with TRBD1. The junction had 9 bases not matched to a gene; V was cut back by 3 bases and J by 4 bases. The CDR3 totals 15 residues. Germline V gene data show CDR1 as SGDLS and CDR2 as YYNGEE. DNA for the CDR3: TGTGCCAGCAGCGCCATTGACAGGGCGGGCTATGGCTACACCTTC. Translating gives CASSAIDRAGYGYTF.

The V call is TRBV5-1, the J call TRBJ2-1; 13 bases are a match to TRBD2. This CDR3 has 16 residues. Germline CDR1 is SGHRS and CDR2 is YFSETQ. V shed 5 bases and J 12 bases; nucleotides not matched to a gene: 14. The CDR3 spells CASSLEPRLAGGGQFF. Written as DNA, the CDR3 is TGCGCCAGCAGTTTAGAGCCCCGACTAGCGGGAGGCGGGCAGTTCTTC.

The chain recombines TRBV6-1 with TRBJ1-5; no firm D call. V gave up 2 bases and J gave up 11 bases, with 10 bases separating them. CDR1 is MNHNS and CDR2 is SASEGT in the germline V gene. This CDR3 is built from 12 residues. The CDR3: CASSEPKTAQHF. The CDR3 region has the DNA TGTGCCAGCAGTGAACCTAAAACGGCCCAGCATTTT.

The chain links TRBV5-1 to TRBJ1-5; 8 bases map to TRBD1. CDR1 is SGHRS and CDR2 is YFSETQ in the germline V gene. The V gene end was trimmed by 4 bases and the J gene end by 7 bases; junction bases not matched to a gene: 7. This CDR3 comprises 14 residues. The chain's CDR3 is CASSPDPGGQPQHF. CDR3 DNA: TGCGCCAGCAGCCCCGACCCAGGGGGCCAGCCCCAGCATTTT.

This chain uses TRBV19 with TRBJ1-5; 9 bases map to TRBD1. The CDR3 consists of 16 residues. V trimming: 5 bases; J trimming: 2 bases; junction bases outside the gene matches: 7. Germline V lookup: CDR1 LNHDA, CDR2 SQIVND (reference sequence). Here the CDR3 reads CASSGQGRRGNQPQHF. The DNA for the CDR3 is TGTGCCAGTAGTGGACAGGGGCGGAGGGGCAATCAGCCCCAGCATTTT.

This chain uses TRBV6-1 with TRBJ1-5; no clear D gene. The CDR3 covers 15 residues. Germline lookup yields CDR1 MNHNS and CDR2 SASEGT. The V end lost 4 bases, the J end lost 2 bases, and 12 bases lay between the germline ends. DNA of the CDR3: TGTGCCAGCAGTGTCGACGGGATCCGCAATCAGCCCCAGCATTTT. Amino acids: CASSVDGIRNQPQHF.

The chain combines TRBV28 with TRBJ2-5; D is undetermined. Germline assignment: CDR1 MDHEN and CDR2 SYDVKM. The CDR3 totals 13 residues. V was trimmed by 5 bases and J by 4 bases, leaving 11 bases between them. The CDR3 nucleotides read TGTGCCAGCAGTACACCGGGCCGAGAGACCCAGTACTTC. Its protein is CASSTPGRETQYF.

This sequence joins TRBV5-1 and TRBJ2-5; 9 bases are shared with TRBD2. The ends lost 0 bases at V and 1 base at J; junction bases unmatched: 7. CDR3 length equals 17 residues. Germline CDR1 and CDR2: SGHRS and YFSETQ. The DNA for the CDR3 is TGCGCCAGCAGCTTGGCCCTACTAGCGGGCCTCCAAGAGACCCAGTACTTC. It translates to CASSLALLAGLQETQYF. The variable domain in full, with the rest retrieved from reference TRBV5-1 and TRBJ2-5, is KAGVTQTPRYLIKTRGQQVTLSCSPISGHRSVSWYQQTPGQGLQFLFEYFSETQRNKGNFPGRFSGRQFSNSRSEMNVSTLELGDSALYLCASSLALLAGLQETQYFGPGTRLLVL.

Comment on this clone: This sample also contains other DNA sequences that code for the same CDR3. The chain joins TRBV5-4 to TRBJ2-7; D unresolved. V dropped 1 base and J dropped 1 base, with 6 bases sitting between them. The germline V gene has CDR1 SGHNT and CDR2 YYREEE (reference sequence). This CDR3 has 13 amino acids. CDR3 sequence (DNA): TGTGCCAGCAGCTTGTCTAGTTCCTACGAGCAGTACTTC. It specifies CASSLSSSYEQYF.

The CDR3 sequence: CASSAGQQTYEQYF. The CDR3 DNA follows: TGTGCCAGCAGTGCGGGACAGCAGACCTACGAGCAGTACTTC. The chain employs TRBV6-1 and TRBJ2-7, with TRBD1 matching 7 bases. The CDR3 covers 14 residues. CDR1 is MNHNS and CDR2 is SASEGT in the germline V gene. The ends lost 4 bases at V and 2 bases at J; junction bases unmatched: 5.